This T cell receptor beta chain was recovered during a study of shared clonotypes between healthy human individuals (dated by TCRdb to the early 2020s). Looking at the study overall: Two women and a few men aged 18 to 49 years were included in the cohort. For each donor, three plates each were used for CD4 naive and CD4 memory, two plates were used for CD8 naive, and one plate was used for CD8 memory. To estimate repertoire size and how much clonotype sharing occurs between individuals, the study deeply sequenced the blood TCR repertoires of about five healthy adults. To increase sequencing depth and limit assay-specific biases, different laboratories used diverse techniques to prepare libraries and sequence TCR repertoires. Each donor's leukapheresis produced roughly between roughly 0.85 and 10 billion PBMCs.

Healthy HIV-negative adults with no recently reported acute infections or vaccinations were included as donors. Every donor was a Caucasian adult residing in Nashville, Tennessee, USA. Magnetic negative selection was used to enrich CD4+ T cells, after which naive cells were positively selected on CD45RA and the negative fraction became the memory subset. Blood was collected by leukapheresis, and PBMCs were isolated by Ficoll-Histopaque density gradient centrifugation and then cryopreserved in liquid nitrogen vapor phase. Analytical flow cytometry was used to check the purity and quantity of every magnetically sorted T cell population. From each sorted fraction, genomic DNA was isolated and quantified by UV absorbance on a Nanodrop 2000c. Using the deep immunoSEQ assay, TCR CDR3 regions were amplified from genomic DNA by multiplex PCR. Genomic DNA extracted from each cell subset was distributed evenly over all wells of several immunoSEQ 96-well plates, and each plate served as one replicate. For sorted subsets, each replicate PCR was loaded with roughly 0.2 ug genomic DNA, equivalent to approximately 33,000 T cell genomes. Purified libraries were measured with a Qubit 3.0 fluorometer, size-checked on a Bioanalyzer 2100, and measured again with the KAPA Library Quantification kit. A separate single-read 150-cycle Illumina NextSeq 550 flow cell was used to sequence each immunoSEQ 96-well plate. The authors' analysis ran thus. The immunoSEQ output contained only junctional sequences without quality scores, so filtering could not match that applied to full-length reads. To assign V/J genes and CDR3, sequences were annotated against IMGT germline references using PyIR, a Python wrapper for IgBLAST v1.9. Reads were removed for weak V/J assignments (E-value above 1e-6), missing CDR3, stop codons, out-of-frame junctions, or ambiguous translated residues. V3J clonotypes were defined as sequences sharing the same inferred V gene, J gene, and CDR3 amino acid sequence. Percentage overlap between repertoires was calculated by dividing the number of shared unique clonotypes by the size of the smaller repertoire. Repertoire richness was assessed with RTK rarefaction, the Chao1 estimator, and Recon v2.1 estimates of unobserved clonotypes. For all TCRbeta clonotypes obtained by the gDNA method from several donors, generation probabilities were computed with OLGA. TCRdb retrieved this table from immuneACCESS and kept in-frame rearrangements only. Not all clones are present; in checked studies, unresolved V genes account for under half, and no reason is known for the remainder. Clonal size and the V and J genes are those of that table, whereas D and trimming came from the DNA. A total of over 1.4 million clones appear in this sample, roughly 96% of them only once. Roughly 1.1% of the sample is taken by the ten largest.

In its sample, this clone was seen a few times. The antigen this receptor binds is unknown. Base quality data are lacking; no much larger clone is found one base away. Other DNA sequences in this sample translate to the same CDR3. Overall results and qualifications from the work: When several donors were compared, the shared fraction of clonotypes was about 5% for naive CD4, 3.5% for naive CD8, roughly 2.5% for memory CD4, and about 0.36% for memory CD8. Higher generation probabilities were observed for clonotypes shared by all four sorted-subset donors than for non-shared clonotypes. Sampling was restricted to blood, and TCR repertoires in tissue are likely to differ from TCR repertoires in blood. Naive subsets generally had larger estimated clonotype richness than memory subsets. Based on pairwise subsampling, the degree of clonotype sharing among donors was expected to be affected by sequencing depth. The genetic and exposure-history diversity represented was limited by the small number of donors. Incomplete sequencing was indicated by rarefaction of sorted-subset datasets, despite the large sequencing depth.

Spanning cysteine to phenylalanine, the CDR3 consists of 12 amino acids. CDR3 DNA is the only sequence kept; it has 36 bases, read in frame from the first base. For CDR1 and CDR2, the germline V gene (reference sequence) lists GTSNPN and SVGIG. Relative to germline, V is 1 base shorter and J is 4 bases shorter, with 8 bases between their ends. Sequencing was carried out using naive CD4+ T cells sorted from blood. The sample's cell subset or site label, in plain terms: CD45RA+ positively selected. The TCR originated in a man aged 25 to 45 in good health. In this chain, TRBV30 is recombined with TRBJ2-7, with TRBD1 tentatively as D gene (5 bases match). The CDR3 reads CAWSADSYEQYF. Read as DNA, the sequence is TGTGCCTGGAGTGCAGACAGTTACGAGCAGTACTTC.